The 12 T cell receptor beta chains given below trace back to one sample, sequenced in a study of blood T cell repertoires in COVID-19. This table comes from immunoSEQ multiplex PCR, and its TCRdb copy is limited to in-frame clones, with some not included. The sample includes approximately 240,000 clones, 75% to 85% of them seen just once. The sample was peripheral blood. These receptors were taken from a human donor in a cohort sampled during active COVID-19.

The chain employs TRBV7-6 and TRBJ2-5; 8 nucleotides agree with TRBD2. Trimming at V came to 5 bases and at J to 5 bases, leaving 7 bases not matched to a gene. Germline V lookup: CDR1 SGHVS, CDR2 FNYEAQ. This CDR3 has 14 amino acids. As DNA, the CDR3 is TGTGCCAGCAGCCCAGCGGGAGTCGGGGAGACCCAGTACTTC. This gives the protein CASSPAGVGETQYF.

The chain has TRBV11-2 and TRBJ2-7, with 11 positions matching TRBD2. V dropped 3 bases and J dropped 4; count of bases not matched to a gene: 2. CDR3 length equals 14 residues. Germline V CDR1 and CDR2: SGHAT, FQNNGV. Here the CDR3 reads CASSFGLAGYEQYF. The CDR3 region has the DNA TGTGCCAGCAGCTTCGGACTAGCGGGTTACGAGCAGTACTTC.

This clone was counted a few times. This chain connects TRBV2 to TRBJ1-4; maybe TRBD1 (6 bases). The CDR3 sequence is 12 residues long. V lost 7 bases and J 7 bases, leaving 10 bases between the germline ends. Germline loops: CDR1 SNHLY, CDR2 FYNNEI. The CDR3 nucleotides read TGTGCCAGCATGGGAGGGGGTGAAAAACTGTTTTTT. Translating gives CASMGGGEKLFF.

This clone appeared a single time. The chain employs TRBV5-1 and TRBJ1-1; possibly TRBD1 for D (5 bases). The V and J ends lost 4 bases and 4 bases respectively, with 17 bases between them. Germline V gene data show CDR1 as SGHRS and CDR2 as YFSETQ. This CDR3 comprises 15 residues. The CDR3 here is CASSAAGPRSTEAFF. The CDR3 nucleotides are TGCGCCAGCAGCGCGGCGGGGCCCCGTAGCACTGAAGCTTTCTTT.

The chain couples TRBV12-3 or TRBV12-4 to TRBJ2-7; tentatively, D is TRBD1 (5 bases). The CDR3 consists of 13 residues. Trimming pared 1 base from V and 3 bases from J, leaving 7 bases between. DNA of the CDR3: TGTGCCAGCAGTTTAGTACAGGACTACGAGCAGTACTTC. This codes for CASSLVQDYEQYF.

V gene TRBV7-2 combines with J gene TRBJ2-5; weak D call: TRBD2 (6 bases). V lost 4 bases to trimming and J lost 1 base, with 16 bases between them. Looked up from germline, CDR1 is SGHTA and CDR2 is FQGNSA. The length of the CDR3 is 16 residues. The CDR3 sequence: CASSSRGTSTQETQYF. The CDR3, as DNA: TGTGCCAGCAGCTCCCGCGGGACTTCCACCCAAGAGACCCAGTACTTC.

The chain combines TRBV6-2 or TRBV6-3 with TRBJ1-3; D perhaps matches TRBD1 (5 bases). CDR1 and CDR2 from the germline V gene are MNHEY and SVGEGT. V was trimmed by 5 bases and J by 0 bases, leaving 17 bases between them. The CDR3 is made up of 17 amino acids. In nucleotides, the CDR3 is TGTGCCAGCAGTGGGACTCGTTTCGTCGGCTCTGGAAACACCATATATTTT. Translated: CASSGTRFVGSGNTIYF.

The chain combines TRBV5-1 with TRBJ2-7; TRBD1 matches at 8 bases. The CDR3 contains 14 residues. The V gene end was trimmed by 6 bases and the J gene end by 0 bases; junction bases not matched to a gene: 5. CDR1 and CDR2 (germline): SGHRS, YFSETQ. The DNA for the CDR3 is TGCGCCAGCACCTTAGGGACAGGCTCCTACGAGCAGTACTTC. It specifies CASTLGTGSYEQYF.

This chain joins TRBV27 and TRBJ1-4; TRBD1 aligns across 8 bases. V trimming: 3 bases; J trimming: 4 bases; junction bases outside the gene matches: 1. The CDR3 length is 14 residues. CDR1 and CDR2 (germline): MNHEY, SMNVEV (reference sequence). CDR3 in amino acids: CASSFGQGNEKLFF. DNA of the CDR3: TGTGCCAGCAGTTTCGGACAGGGTAATGAAAAACTGTTTTTT.

This clone has only one observation. The rearrangement uses TRBV4-1 and TRBJ1-5; D perhaps matches TRBD1 (5 bases). V lost 0 bases, J lost 7 bases, and 13 bases lay in between. The germline V gene has CDR1 MGHRA and CDR2 YSYEKL. CDR3 length: 15 amino acids. The DNA of the CDR3 is TGCGCCAGCAGCCAAGAAAAAGGGGTGGGGCAGCCCCAGCATTTT. Translating gives CASSQEKGVGQPQHF.

This clone was seen only a few times. The chain is built from TRBV10-2 and TRBJ1-2; weak D call: TRBD1 (5 bases). This CDR3 is 14 amino acids long. V lost 0 bases and J 7 bases, leaving 12 bases between the germline ends. The V gene's germline CDR1 is WSHSY and CDR2 SAAADI. Written as DNA, the CDR3 is TGCGCCAGCAGTGAGTCGAGACAGCCCCCTGGCTACACCTTC. Protein sequence: CASSESRQPPGYTF.

V and J are TRBV11-2 and TRBJ2-2, with 9 positions matching TRBD1. The CDR3 length is 16 residues. The V segment lost 1 base and the J segment 5 bases; nucleotides outside the gene matches: 5. Germline V gene sequence: CDR1 SGHAT, CDR2 FQNNGV. This CDR3 reads CASSLGGTGSTGELFF. CDR3 sequence (DNA): TGTGCCAGCAGCTTAGGGGGGACAGGGTCGACCGGGGAGCTGTTTTTT.